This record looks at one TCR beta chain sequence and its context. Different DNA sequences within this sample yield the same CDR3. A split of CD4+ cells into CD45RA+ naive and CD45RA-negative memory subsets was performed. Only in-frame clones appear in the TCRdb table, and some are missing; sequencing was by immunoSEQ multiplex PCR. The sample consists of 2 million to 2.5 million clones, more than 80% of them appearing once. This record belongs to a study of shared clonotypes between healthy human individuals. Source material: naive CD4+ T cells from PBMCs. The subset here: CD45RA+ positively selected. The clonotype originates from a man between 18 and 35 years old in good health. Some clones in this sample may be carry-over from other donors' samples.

Written as DNA, the CDR3 is TGTGCCTGGAGTGGACTAGCGGAATACAATGAGCAGTTCTTC. Its protein is CAWSGLAEYNEQFF. The V gene is TRBV30, the J gene TRBJ2-1; 9 bases line up with TRBD2. Germline V gene lookup returns CDR1 GTSNPN and CDR2 SVGIG (reference sequence). There are 14 residues in the CDR3. The junction had 2 bases not matched to a gene; V was cut back by 1 base and J by 4 bases.